The 3 T cell receptor beta chains below all came from one sample that was sequenced in a study of cytomegalovirus exposure and HLA in healthy donors. TCRdb keeps only in-frame clones here, not all; method: immunoSEQ multiplex PCR. The top ten hold 2.6% of the sample, which has approximately 220,000 clones, 87% seen once. The sequenced material came from PBMCs. All receptors derive from a man younger than 30 in good health and CMV-seronegative.

The V call is TRBV5-1, the J call TRBJ2-2; 10 positions match TRBD1. The germline gives CDR1 SGHRS, CDR2 YFSETQ. The CDR3 runs 15 residues. Trimming removed 2 bases from V and 7 bases from J; junction bases left unmatched: 5. This chain's CDR3 is CASSLRQGAYGELFF. Here the CDR3 DNA reads TGCGCCAGCAGCTTAAGACAGGGGGCGTACGGGGAGCTGTTTTTT.

V gene TRBV19 combines with J gene TRBJ2-7; possible D gene TRBD1, 5 bases. Germline CDR1 reads LNHDA; CDR2 reads SQIVND (reference sequence). V was trimmed by 5 bases and J by 4 bases, leaving 9 bases between them. The length of the CDR3 is 12 residues. The CDR3 loop reads CASSDSPYEQYF. The CDR3 DNA is TGTGCCAGTAGTGACAGCCCTTACGAGCAGTACTTC.

The chain couples TRBV18 to TRBJ2-7, with D perhaps TRBD2 (6 bases). The CDR3 has 12 amino acids. V lost 8 bases, J lost 4 bases, and 12 bases lay in between. Germline CDR1 and CDR2: KGHSH and LQKENI. Here the CDR3 DNA reads TGTGCCAGCGCAGGAGGGGCATACGAGCAGTACTTC. This gives the protein CASAGGAYEQYF.